This is a list of T cell receptor beta chains from one sample in a study of T-cell reconstitution after alpha-beta-depleted transplantation in children. One entry per CDR3 protein results from TCRdb running MiXCR on the PCR reads. This table has hundreds of thousands of distinct CDR3 sequences, approximately 12% appearing once. Sequencing used PBMCs, mostly from graft donor cells, obtained 360 days after TCRalphabeta/CD19-depleted stem cell transplant. The receptors here all came from a male patient between 10 and 17 years old who had a stem cell transplant for acute myeloid leukemia, so the T cells may come from the graft donor. The CDR3 runs from the conserved cysteine through the conserved F or W. Fields, in order: J gene, clone size, V gene, D gene, CDR3 protein, CDR3 DNA. A D gene is named only where the DNA matches it firmly. Not all rows give a size; the values are once, few, many and, for expanded clones, a class.

j_gene: TRBJ1-4
abundance: many
v_gene: TRBV20-1
d_gene: NA
CDR3aa: CSARLRRLVGKLFF
CDR3nt: TGCAGTGCTAGATTACGGCGATTAGTGGGAAAACTGTTTTTT

j_gene: TRBJ2-7
abundance: few
v_gene: TRBV7-2
d_gene: NA
CDR3aa: CASSVGLYYEQYF
CDR3nt: TGTGCCAGCAGCGTCGGACTATACTACGAGCAGTACTTC

j_gene: TRBJ2-3
abundance: NA
v_gene: TRBV20-1
d_gene: TRBD1
CDR3aa: CAGTATDTQYF
CDR3nt: TGCGCTGGGACAGCCACAGATACGCAGTATTTT

j_gene: TRBJ2-3
abundance: few
v_gene: TRBV4-3
d_gene: NA
CDR3aa: CASSSRGPPDTQYF
CDR3nt: TGCGCCAGCAGCAGCCGAGGACCGCCAGATACGCAGTATTTT

j_gene: TRBJ2-7
abundance: NA
v_gene: TRBV10-2
d_gene: TRBD1
CDR3aa: CASSESSGGFTYEQYF
CDR3nt: TGCGCCAGCAGTGAGTCTTCAGGGGGCTTTACCTACGAGCAGTACTTC

j_gene: TRBJ1-1
abundance: few
v_gene: TRBV10-3
d_gene: TRBD1
CDR3aa: CAISGTGVGTEAFF
CDR3nt: TGTGCCATCAGTGGGACAGGGGTAGGAACTGAAGCTTTCTTT

j_gene: TRBJ2-1
abundance: few
v_gene: TRBV25-1
d_gene: NA
CDR3aa: CASSEVGTPGTIF
CDR3nt: TGTGCCAGCAGTGAAGTCGGGACCCCGGGCACGATCTTC

j_gene: TRBJ2-7
abundance: few
v_gene: TRBV6-2/TRBV6-3
d_gene: NA
CDR3aa: CATSGAVPSYEQYF
CDR3nt: TGTGCCACTTCTGGAGCGGTGCCCTCCTACGAGCAGTACTTC

j_gene: TRBJ2-3
abundance: few
v_gene: TRBV29-1
d_gene: NA
CDR3aa: CSAPRGDTQYF
CDR3nt: TGCAGCGCACCACGGGGGGATACGCAGTATTTT

j_gene: TRBJ2-7
abundance: NA
v_gene: TRBV15
d_gene: NA
CDR3aa: CATSGEGLFESGEQYF
CDR3nt: TGTGCCACCAGCGGAGAAGGGCTTTTCGAAAGCGGGGAGCAGTACTTC

j_gene: TRBJ2-2
abundance: NA
v_gene: TRBV6-2/TRBV6-3
d_gene: NA
CDR3aa: CASSNSRNTGELFF
CDR3nt: TGTGCCAGCAGCAACTCCAGAAACACCGGGGAGCTGTTTTTT

j_gene: TRBJ2-7
abundance: few
v_gene: TRBV4-2
d_gene: NA
CDR3aa: CASSRALEGCILLGRESYEQYF
CDR3nt: TGTGCCAGCAGCCGAGCACTAGAAGGTTGTATCTTATTAGGACGGGAATCCTACGAGCAGTACTTC

j_gene: TRBJ1-5
abundance: NA
v_gene: TRBV3-1
d_gene: NA
CDR3aa: CASSKVRDNQPQHF
CDR3nt: TGTGCCAGCAGCAAGGTGAGGGACAATCAGCCCCAGCATTTT

j_gene: TRBJ2-7
abundance: NA
v_gene: TRBV5-1
d_gene: TRBD2
CDR3aa: CASTQSVLAGREQYF
CDR3nt: TGCGCCAGCACCCAATCGGTACTAGCGGGACGTGAGCAGTACTTC

j_gene: TRBJ2-5
abundance: NA
v_gene: TRBV20-1
d_gene: TRBD2
CDR3aa: CSGLAGETQYF
CDR3nt: TGCAGCGGACTAGCGGGGGAGACCCAGTACTTC

j_gene: TRBJ1-5
abundance: few
v_gene: TRBV5-1
d_gene: NA
CDR3aa: CASSLVGAPNQPQHF
CDR3nt: TGCGCCAGCAGCTTGGTGGGGGCACCCAATCAGCCCCAGCATTTT

j_gene: TRBJ2-1
abundance: NA
v_gene: TRBV6-2/TRBV6-3
d_gene: NA
CDR3aa: CASRRDLVGNEQFF
CDR3nt: TGTGCCAGCAGAAGGGACTTAGTCGGCAATGAGCAGTTCTTC

j_gene: TRBJ1-1
abundance: NA
v_gene: TRBV6-5
d_gene: NA
CDR3aa: CASSSGRRVNTEAFF
CDR3nt: TGTGCCAGCAGCTCAGGACGGCGGGTGAACACTGAAGCTTTCTTT

j_gene: TRBJ2-1
abundance: NA
v_gene: TRBV11-1
d_gene: NA
CDR3aa: CASSPRLRQEPSYNEQFF
CDR3nt: TGTGCCAGCAGCCCCAGACTTCGACAGGAACCTTCCTACAATGAGCAGTTCTTC

j_gene: TRBJ2-2
abundance: few
v_gene: TRBV20-1
d_gene: NA
CDR3aa: CSARGGRGRSANTGELFF
CDR3nt: TGCAGTGCTAGAGGGGGGCGGGGACGGTCCGCGAACACCGGGGAGCTGTTTTTT

j_gene: TRBJ2-3
abundance: many
v_gene: TRBV28
d_gene: NA
CDR3aa: CASSLGGTTDTQYF
CDR3nt: TGCGCCAGCAGCTTGGGGGGCACCACAGATACGCAGTATTTT

j_gene: TRBJ2-3
abundance: many
v_gene: TRBV28
d_gene: TRBD2
CDR3aa: CASSLDTRASGADTQYF
CDR3nt: TGTGCCAGCAGTTTGGACACCCGGGCTAGCGGAGCAGATACGCAGTATTTT

j_gene: TRBJ2-7
abundance: NA
v_gene: TRBV12-3/TRBV12-4
d_gene: TRBD1
CDR3aa: CASSQSPGQGPTYEQYF
CDR3nt: TGTGCCAGCAGTCAAAGTCCTGGACAGGGTCCCACCTACGAGCAGTACTTC

j_gene: TRBJ2-3
abundance: NA
v_gene: TRBV6-2/TRBV6-3
d_gene: TRBD2
CDR3aa: CASSHGLAGKSDTQYF
CDR3nt: TGTGCCAGCAGCCACGGACTAGCGGGGAAGTCAGATACGCAGTATTTT

j_gene: TRBJ2-1
abundance: NA
v_gene: TRBV7-2
d_gene: TRBD2
CDR3aa: CASSLQAGLRNEQFF
CDR3nt: TGTGCCAGCAGCTTACAAGCGGGACTGAGGAATGAGCAGTTCTTC

j_gene: TRBJ2-7
abundance: few
v_gene: TRBV12-3/TRBV12-4
d_gene: NA
CDR3aa: CASSRDIPWEQYF
CDR3nt: TGTGCCAGCAGTCGGGACATTCCATGGGAGCAGTACTTC

j_gene: TRBJ1-1
abundance: many
v_gene: TRBV28
d_gene: NA
CDR3aa: CASSLDALNTEAFF
CDR3nt: TGTGCCAGCAGTTTAGACGCCCTCAACACTGAAGCTTTCTTT

j_gene: TRBJ2-5
abundance: NA
v_gene: TRBV14
d_gene: TRBD1
CDR3aa: CASSHQGREKQGETLYF
CDR3nt: TGTGCCAGCAGCCACCAAGGACGGGAGAAACAGGGGGAGACCCTGTACTTC

j_gene: TRBJ1-5
abundance: NA
v_gene: TRBV29-1
d_gene: NA
CDR3aa: CSVARGLGNQPQHF
CDR3nt: TGCAGCGTTGCCAGGGGCTTAGGCAATCAGCCCCAGCATTTT

j_gene: TRBJ2-7
abundance: NA
v_gene: TRBV12-3/TRBV12-4
d_gene: TRBD2
CDR3aa: CASRRTSGISYEQYF
CDR3nt: TGTGCCAGCAGACGGACTAGCGGGATTTCCTACGAGCAGTACTTC

j_gene: TRBJ2-5
abundance: many
v_gene: TRBV29-1
d_gene: NA
CDR3aa: CSVVRGAETQYF
CDR3nt: TGCAGCGTTGTTCGGGGAGCAGAGACCCAGTACTTC